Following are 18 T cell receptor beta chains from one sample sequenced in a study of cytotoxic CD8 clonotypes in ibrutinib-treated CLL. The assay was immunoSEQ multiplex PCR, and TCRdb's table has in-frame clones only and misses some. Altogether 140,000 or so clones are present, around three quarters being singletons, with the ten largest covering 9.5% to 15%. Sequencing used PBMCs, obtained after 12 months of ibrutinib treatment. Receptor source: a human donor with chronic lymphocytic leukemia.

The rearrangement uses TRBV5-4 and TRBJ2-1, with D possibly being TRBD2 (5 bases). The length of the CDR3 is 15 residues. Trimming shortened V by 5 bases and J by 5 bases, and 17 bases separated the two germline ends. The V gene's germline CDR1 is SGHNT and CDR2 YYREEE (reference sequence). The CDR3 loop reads CASRLPGSQHNEQFF. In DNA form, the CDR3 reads TGTGCCAGCAGACTTCCGGGGAGCCAGCACAATGAGCAGTTCTTC.

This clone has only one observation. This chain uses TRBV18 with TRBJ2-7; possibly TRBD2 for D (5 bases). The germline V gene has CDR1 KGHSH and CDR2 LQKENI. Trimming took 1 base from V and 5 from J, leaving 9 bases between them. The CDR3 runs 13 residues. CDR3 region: CASSPLSGHEQYF. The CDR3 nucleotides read TGTGCCAGCTCACCACTAAGCGGCCACGAGCAGTACTTC.

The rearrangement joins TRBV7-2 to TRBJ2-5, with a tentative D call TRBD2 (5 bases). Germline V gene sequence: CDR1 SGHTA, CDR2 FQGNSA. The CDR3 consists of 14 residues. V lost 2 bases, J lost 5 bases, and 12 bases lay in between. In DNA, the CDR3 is TGTGCCAGCAGCTTACTGATTCTAGCCGAGACCCAGTACTTC. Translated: CASSLLILAETQYF.

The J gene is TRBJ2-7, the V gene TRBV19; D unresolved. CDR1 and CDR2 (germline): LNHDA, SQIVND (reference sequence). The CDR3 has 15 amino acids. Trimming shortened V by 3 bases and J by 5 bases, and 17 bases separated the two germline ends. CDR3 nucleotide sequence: TGTGCCAGTAGTATTCCAGACTCAGGATCCGACGAGCAGTACTTC. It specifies CASSIPDSGSDEQYF. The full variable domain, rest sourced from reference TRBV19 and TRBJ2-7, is DGGITQSPKYLFRKEGQNVTLSCEQNLNHDAMYWYRQDPGQGLRLIYYSQIVNDFQKGDIAEGYSVSREKKESFPLTVTSAQKNPTAFYLCASSIPDSGSDEQYFGPGTRLTVT.

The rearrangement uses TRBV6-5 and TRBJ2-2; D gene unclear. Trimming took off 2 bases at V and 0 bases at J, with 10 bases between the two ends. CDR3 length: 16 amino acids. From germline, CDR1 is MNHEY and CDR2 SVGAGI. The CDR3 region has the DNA TGTGCCAGCAGTTACGTTACACCCACGAACACCGGGGAGCTGTTTTTT. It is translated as CASSYVTPTNTGELFF.

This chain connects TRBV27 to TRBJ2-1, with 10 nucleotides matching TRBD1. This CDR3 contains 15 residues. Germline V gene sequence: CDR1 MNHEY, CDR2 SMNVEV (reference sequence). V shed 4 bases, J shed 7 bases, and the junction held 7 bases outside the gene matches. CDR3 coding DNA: TGTGCCAGCAGTTCCGACAGGGGGCAGAGGAATGAGCAGTTCTTC. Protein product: CASSSDRGQRNEQFF.

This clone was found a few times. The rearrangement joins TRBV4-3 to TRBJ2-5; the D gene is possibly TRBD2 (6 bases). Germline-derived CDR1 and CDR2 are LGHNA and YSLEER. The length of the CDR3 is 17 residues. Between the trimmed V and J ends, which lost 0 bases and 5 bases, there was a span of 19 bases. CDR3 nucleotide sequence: TGCGCCAGCAGCCAAGATGTAAGGGGAGGTCTTTCGGAGACCCAGTACTTC. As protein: CASSQDVRGGLSETQYF.

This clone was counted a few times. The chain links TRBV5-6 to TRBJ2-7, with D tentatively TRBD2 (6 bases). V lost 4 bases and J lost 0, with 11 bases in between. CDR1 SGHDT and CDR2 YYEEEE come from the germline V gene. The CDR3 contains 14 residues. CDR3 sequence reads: CASSGRYLSYEQYF. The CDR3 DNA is TGTGCCAGCAGCGGGAGGTATCTCTCCTACGAGCAGTACTTC.

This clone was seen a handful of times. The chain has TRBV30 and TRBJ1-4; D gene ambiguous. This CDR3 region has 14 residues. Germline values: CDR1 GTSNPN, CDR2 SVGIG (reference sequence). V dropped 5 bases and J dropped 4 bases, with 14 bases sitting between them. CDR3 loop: CAWGRRPFNEKLFF. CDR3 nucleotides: TGTGCCTGGGGGAGACGGCCCTTTAATGAAAAACTGTTTTTT.

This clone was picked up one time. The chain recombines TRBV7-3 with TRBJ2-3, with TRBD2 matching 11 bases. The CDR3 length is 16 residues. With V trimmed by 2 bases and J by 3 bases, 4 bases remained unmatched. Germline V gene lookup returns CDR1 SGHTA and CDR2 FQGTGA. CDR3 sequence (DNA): TGTGCCAGCAGCTTATTAGCGGGAGGGGATACAGATACGCAGTATTTT. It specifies CASSLLAGGDTDTQYF.

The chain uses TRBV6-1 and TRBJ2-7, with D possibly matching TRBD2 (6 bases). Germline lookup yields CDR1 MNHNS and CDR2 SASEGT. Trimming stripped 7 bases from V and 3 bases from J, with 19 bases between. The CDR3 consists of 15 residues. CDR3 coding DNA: TGTGCCAGCAAGCCGTCGGAAACGGGAGTCTACGAGCAGTACTTC. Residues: CASKPSETGVYEQYF.

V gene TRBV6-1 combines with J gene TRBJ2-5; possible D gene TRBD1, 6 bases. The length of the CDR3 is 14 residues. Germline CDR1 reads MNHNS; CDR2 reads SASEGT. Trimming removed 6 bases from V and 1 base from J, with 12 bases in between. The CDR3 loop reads CASRMGHTQETQYF. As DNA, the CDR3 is TGTGCCAGCAGAATGGGACACACCCAAGAGACCCAGTACTTC.

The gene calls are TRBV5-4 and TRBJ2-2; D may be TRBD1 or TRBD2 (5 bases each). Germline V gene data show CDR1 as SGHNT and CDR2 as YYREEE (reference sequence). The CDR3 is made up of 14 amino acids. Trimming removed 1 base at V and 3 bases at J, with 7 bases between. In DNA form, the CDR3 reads TGTGCCAGCAGCTTGTGGGGACACACCGGGGAGCTGTTTTTT. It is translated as CASSLWGHTGELFF.

The CDR3 nucleotides read TGTGCCAGTAGTATAGGTAACTTCTACAATGAGCAGTTCTTC. It codes for CASSIGNFYNEQFF. This chain uses TRBV19 with TRBJ2-1; the D is unclear. CDR3 length: 14 residues. Trimming cost V 1 base and J 3 bases, with 7 bases left between them. Germline loops: CDR1 LNHDA, CDR2 SQIVND (reference sequence).

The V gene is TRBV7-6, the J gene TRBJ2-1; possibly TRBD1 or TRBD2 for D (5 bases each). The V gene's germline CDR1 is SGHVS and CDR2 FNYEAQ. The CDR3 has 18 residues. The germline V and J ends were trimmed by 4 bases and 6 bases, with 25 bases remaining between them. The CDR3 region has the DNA TGTGCCAGCAGCTACTGGATAAAACAGGAGACGAGGGGCAATGAGCAGTTCTTC. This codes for CASSYWIKQETRGNEQFF.

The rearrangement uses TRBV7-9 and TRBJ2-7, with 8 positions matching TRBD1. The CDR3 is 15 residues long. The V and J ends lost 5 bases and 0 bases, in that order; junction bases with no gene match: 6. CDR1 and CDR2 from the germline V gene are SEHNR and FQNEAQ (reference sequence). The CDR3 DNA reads TGTGCCAGCAGCCCGCGGGACAGGAGCTCCTACGAGCAGTACTTC. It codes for CASSPRDRSSYEQYF.

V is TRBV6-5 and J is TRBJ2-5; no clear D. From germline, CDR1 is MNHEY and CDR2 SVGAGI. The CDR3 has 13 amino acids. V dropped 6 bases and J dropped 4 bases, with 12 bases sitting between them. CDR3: CASSGAVRETQYF. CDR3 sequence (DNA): TGTGCCAGCAGCGGAGCAGTGCGAGAGACCCAGTACTTC.

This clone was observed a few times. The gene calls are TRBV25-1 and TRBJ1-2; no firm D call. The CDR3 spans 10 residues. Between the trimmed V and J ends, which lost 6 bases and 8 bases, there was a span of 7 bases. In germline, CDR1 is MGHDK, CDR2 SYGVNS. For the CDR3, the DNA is TGTGCCAGCAGCTCTGTCGGCTACACCTTC. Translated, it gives CASSSVGYTF.